This is a list of T cell receptor beta chains from one sample in a study of T cell responses to AZD1222 COVID-19 vaccine. This table comes from immunoSEQ multiplex PCR, and its TCRdb copy is limited to in-frame clones, with some not included. The table lists 250,000 to 300,000 clones, 94% of them singletons. Sample: peripheral blood, taken 28 days after the second AZD1222 dose. All receptors come from an adult who received the AZD1222 COVID-19 vaccine. Each CDR3 is given with its conserved first and last residue. Fields, in order: clone size, V gene, J gene, D gene, CDR3 DNA, CDR3 protein. The D gene is left open where the match is weak. A row's size may be missing; if present it is once, few, many or a size class.

clone size: .; V gene: TRBV24-1; J gene: TRBJ1-5; D gene: .; CDR3 DNA: TGTGCCACCAGTGGAGGAGGGAGCAATCAGCCCCAGCATTTT; CDR3 protein: CATSGGGSNQPQHF
clone size: .; V gene: TRBV5-5; J gene: TRBJ1-4; D gene: .; CDR3 DNA: TGTGCCAGCAGCTCTCAGCCCGTAATTGCTGAAAAACTGTTTTTT; CDR3 protein: CASSSQPVIAEKLFF
clone size: .; V gene: TRBV7-2; J gene: TRBJ1-2; D gene: .; CDR3 DNA: TGTGCCAGCAGCTTAGCACAGGGCGACTATGGCTACACCTTC; CDR3 protein: CASSLAQGDYGYTF
clone size: .; V gene: TRBV4-2; J gene: TRBJ1-1; D gene: .; CDR3 DNA: TGTGCCAGCAGCTACACAGGGAGCGAAACTGAAGCTTTCTTT; CDR3 protein: CASSYTGSETEAFF
clone size: .; V gene: TRBV18; J gene: TRBJ1-1; D gene: .; CDR3 DNA: TGTGCCAGCTCACCAGCTGGCGGACCTGAAGCTTTCTTT; CDR3 protein: CASSPAGGPEAFF
clone size: .; V gene: TRBV5-1; J gene: TRBJ2-1; D gene: TRBD2; CDR3 DNA: TGCGCCAGCAGCTTGGAGGCTAGCGGGGTCGGAGAGCAGTTCTTC; CDR3 protein: CASSLEASGVGEQFF
clone size: .; V gene: TRBV3-1/TRBV3-2; J gene: TRBJ2-7; D gene: .; CDR3 DNA: TGTGCCAGCAGCCACCGGACCGAGGACGAGCAGTACTTC; CDR3 protein: CASSHRTEDEQYF
clone size: .; V gene: TRBV9; J gene: TRBJ2-2; D gene: .; CDR3 DNA: TGTGCCAGCAGCCCAAGGACAGAGGGGACCGGGGAGCTGTTTTTT; CDR3 protein: CASSPRTEGTGELFF
clone size: .; V gene: TRBV9; J gene: TRBJ2-1; D gene: TRBD1; CDR3 DNA: TGTGCCAGCACGGGACAGACCTACAATGAGCAGTTCTTC; CDR3 protein: CASTGQTYNEQFF
clone size: .; V gene: TRBV6-5; J gene: TRBJ1-5; D gene: TRBD1; CDR3 DNA: TGTGCCAGCAATCAGGGGGCAGGGCAGCCCCAGCATTTT; CDR3 protein: CASNQGAGQPQHF
clone size: once; V gene: TRBV2; J gene: TRBJ2-7; D gene: .; CDR3 DNA: TGTGCCAGCGAAGCAGGGGATCACGAGCAGTACTTC; CDR3 protein: CASEAGDHEQYF
clone size: .; V gene: TRBV5-1; J gene: TRBJ2-5; D gene: .; CDR3 DNA: TGCGCCAGCAGCCGACTCGCAATGTCGGGGGAAGAGACCCAGTACTTC; CDR3 protein: CASSRLAMSGEETQYF